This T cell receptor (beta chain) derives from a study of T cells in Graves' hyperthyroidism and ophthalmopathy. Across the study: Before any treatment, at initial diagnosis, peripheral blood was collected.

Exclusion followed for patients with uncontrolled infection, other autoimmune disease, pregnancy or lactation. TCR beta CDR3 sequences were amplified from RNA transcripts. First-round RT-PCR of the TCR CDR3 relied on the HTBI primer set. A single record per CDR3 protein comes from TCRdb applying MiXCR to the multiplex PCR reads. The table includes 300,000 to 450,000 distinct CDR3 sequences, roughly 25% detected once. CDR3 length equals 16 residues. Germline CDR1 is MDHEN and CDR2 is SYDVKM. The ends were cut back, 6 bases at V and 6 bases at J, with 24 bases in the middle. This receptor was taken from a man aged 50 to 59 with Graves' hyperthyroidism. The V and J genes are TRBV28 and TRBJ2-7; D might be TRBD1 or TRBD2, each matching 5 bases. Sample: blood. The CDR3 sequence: CASSHNLGLEGFEQYF. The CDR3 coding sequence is TGTGCCAGCAGCCACAACCTTGGGCTAGAGGGGTTCGAGCAGTACTTC. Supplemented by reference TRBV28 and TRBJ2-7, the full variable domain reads DVKVTQSSRYLVKRTGEKVFLECVQDMDHENMFWYRQDPGLGLRLIYFSYDVKMKEKGDIPEGYSVSREKKERFSLILESASTNQTSMYLCASSHNLGLEGFEQYFGPGTRLTVT.